A selection of T cell receptor beta chains follows, all from one sample in a study of regulatory T cells in long-lasting Graves disease. TCRdb re-called the multiplex PCR reads through MiXCR, storing one row per CDR3 protein. The sample carries approximately 400,000 distinct CDR3 sequences, 23% recorded once. Source: peripheral blood mononuclear cells (PBMCs), taken when the disease was refractory, from a patient treated with antithyroid drugs. The receptors originated from a female donor with Graves disease. Each CDR3 is given with its conserved first and last residue. Fields, in order: D gene, V gene, J gene, clone size, CDR3 DNA, CDR3 protein. The D gene is left open where the match is weak. The size entry is marked missing in some rows and otherwise reads once, few, many or a size class.

d_call: NA
v_call: TRBV28
j_call: TRBJ2-7
clone_size: many
cdr3_nt: TGTGCCAGCATCCCGAGGGTTTTGGGAACCGACGAGCAGTACTTC
cdr3_aa: CASIPRVLGTDEQYF

d_call: TRBD2
v_call: TRBV20-1
j_call: TRBJ2-7
clone_size: NA
cdr3_nt: TGCAGTGCTAAAAGGACTAGCGGTCTCGGGGACCTATACGAGCAGTACTTC
cdr3_aa: CSAKRTSGLGDLYEQYF

d_call: TRBD1
v_call: TRBV28
j_call: TRBJ2-1
clone_size: few
cdr3_nt: TGTGCCAGCAGACCCCGGACAGGCCGAAGAACCTACAATGAGCAGTTCTTC
cdr3_aa: CASRPRTGRRTYNEQFF

d_call: NA
v_call: TRBV5-1
j_call: TRBJ2-5
clone_size: few
cdr3_nt: TGCGCCAGCAGCTTGGCCCGGCTGCGGAGTGGGGAGACCCAGTACTTC
cdr3_aa: CASSLARLRSGETQYF

d_call: NA
v_call: TRBV6-1
j_call: TRBJ1-2
clone_size: few
cdr3_nt: TGTGCCAGCAGTACGACAGTATACTATGGCTACACCTTC
cdr3_aa: CASSTTVYYGYTF

d_call: NA
v_call: TRBV24-1
j_call: TRBJ2-2
clone_size: NA
cdr3_nt: TGTGCCACCAGTGATCGGGCTCTCCCCACCGGGGAGCTGTTTTTT
cdr3_aa: CATSDRALPTGELFF

d_call: TRBD2
v_call: TRBV28
j_call: TRBJ2-7
clone_size: many
cdr3_nt: TGTGCCAGCAGTTTGGGCGTGATAGCGGGATGGAACGAGCAGTACTTC
cdr3_aa: CASSLGVIAGWNEQYF

d_call: NA
v_call: TRBV10-3
j_call: TRBJ1-2
clone_size: few
cdr3_nt: TGTGCCATCAGTGTCGGCGAGAACTATGGCTACACCTTC
cdr3_aa: CAISVGENYGYTF

d_call: TRBD1
v_call: TRBV6-9
j_call: TRBJ2-7
clone_size: few
cdr3_nt: TGTGCCAGCAGTTCCAGGACAGGGGGCAACGAGCAGTACTTC
cdr3_aa: CASSSRTGGNEQYF

d_call: TRBD2
v_call: TRBV7-2
j_call: TRBJ2-7
clone_size: many
cdr3_nt: TGTGCCAGCAGCGTTAGCGGGTGGGGGGGCTACGAGCAGTACTTC
cdr3_aa: CASSVSGWGGYEQYF

d_call: NA
v_call: TRBV15
j_call: TRBJ2-1
clone_size: NA
cdr3_nt: TGTGCCACCAGCAGAGGGGGAGGTTCAGCCTCCTACAATGAGCAGTTCTTC
cdr3_aa: CATSRGGGSASYNEQFF

d_call: TRBD2
v_call: TRBV20-1
j_call: TRBJ2-7
clone_size: many
cdr3_nt: TGCAGTGCTAGAGATAGTAGCGGGAGCTCATACGAGCAGTACTTC
cdr3_aa: CSARDSSGSSYEQYF

d_call: NA
v_call: TRBV20-1
j_call: TRBJ1-2
clone_size: few
cdr3_nt: TGCAGTGCTAGTGCGGGGCAAGCTAACTATGGCTACACCTTC
cdr3_aa: CSASAGQANYGYTF

d_call: NA
v_call: TRBV4-1
j_call: TRBJ1-2
clone_size: NA
cdr3_nt: TGCGCCAGCAGCCAAGATGTTTCCTATGGCTACACCTTC
cdr3_aa: CASSQDVSYGYTF

d_call: TRBD2
v_call: TRBV27
j_call: TRBJ2-5
clone_size: many
cdr3_nt: TGTGCCAGCAGTTCGCTGGGGGGGTACCAAGAGACCCAGTACTTC
cdr3_aa: CASSSLGGYQETQYF

d_call: TRBD2
v_call: TRBV7-8
j_call: TRBJ2-4
clone_size: few
cdr3_nt: TGTGCCAGCAGCGGAACTAGCGGGGCCAAAAACATTCAGTACTTC
cdr3_aa: CASSGTSGAKNIQYF

d_call: TRBD1
v_call: TRBV12-3/TRBV12-4
j_call: TRBJ1-1
clone_size: few
cdr3_nt: TGTGCCAGCAGGGAGGGACAGGGGTCGGAGGCTTTCTTT
cdr3_aa: CASREGQGSEAFF

d_call: NA
v_call: TRBV12-3/TRBV12-4
j_call: TRBJ1-1
clone_size: NA
cdr3_nt: TGTGCCAGCAGTTTTCTCCTCGGGGGAGACACTGAAGCTTTCTTT
cdr3_aa: CASSFLLGGDTEAFF

d_call: NA
v_call: TRBV12-3/TRBV12-4
j_call: TRBJ1-2
clone_size: few
cdr3_nt: TGTGCCAGCAGTTTTGGCCAGATTAACTATGGCTACACCTTC
cdr3_aa: CASSFGQINYGYTF

d_call: NA
v_call: TRBV29-1
j_call: TRBJ2-1
clone_size: many
cdr3_nt: TGCAGCGTTTCCCTCCCGGGGGAGCAGTTCTTC
cdr3_aa: CSVSLPGEQFF

d_call: TRBD2
v_call: TRBV20-1
j_call: TRBJ2-5
clone_size: many
cdr3_nt: TGCAGGGCTTCTGGGAGGGCCGATGAAGAGACCCAGTACTTC
cdr3_aa: CRASGRADEETQYF

d_call: NA
v_call: TRBV28
j_call: TRBJ1-6
clone_size: many
cdr3_nt: TGTGCCAGCAGTTTTCGAGGGGCGAGGGATTCACCCCTCCACTTT
cdr3_aa: CASSFRGARDSPLHF

d_call: NA
v_call: TRBV7-2
j_call: TRBJ1-2
clone_size: NA
cdr3_nt: TGTACCAGCAGCCCATCGGGGGGATTGGGCTATGGCTACACCTTC
cdr3_aa: CTSSPSGGLGYGYTF

d_call: NA
v_call: TRBV6-1
j_call: TRBJ1-5
clone_size: many
cdr3_nt: TGTGCCAGCAGTAGACAGGCTAATCAGCCCCAGCATTTT
cdr3_aa: CASSRQANQPQHF

d_call: NA
v_call: TRBV5-5
j_call: TRBJ1-2
clone_size: NA
cdr3_nt: TGTGCCAGCAGCCCCGACAATCTTTATGGCTACACCTTC
cdr3_aa: CASSPDNLYGYTF

d_call: NA
v_call: TRBV6-5
j_call: TRBJ1-6
clone_size: NA
cdr3_nt: TGTGCCAGCAGTTACCCAGGGCCGAGCTCCTATAATTCACCCCTCCACTTT
cdr3_aa: CASSYPGPSSYNSPLHF

d_call: NA
v_call: TRBV6-4
j_call: TRBJ2-5
clone_size: many
cdr3_nt: TGTGCCAGCAGTTACTGGCGGAACCAAGAGACCCAGTACTTC
cdr3_aa: CASSYWRNQETQYF

d_call: NA
v_call: TRBV5-1
j_call: TRBJ1-4
clone_size: many
cdr3_nt: TGCGCCAGCAGCTTGTACCGGGACGAAAAACTGTTTTTT
cdr3_aa: CASSLYRDEKLFF

d_call: TRBD2
v_call: TRBV6-1
j_call: TRBJ2-7
clone_size: NA
cdr3_nt: TGTGCCAGCAGTCCTAGTCGCTCGGCCGGGACTAGCGATTACGAGCAGTACTTC
cdr3_aa: CASSPSRSAGTSDYEQYF

d_call: NA
v_call: TRBV15
j_call: TRBJ2-7
clone_size: NA
cdr3_nt: TGTGCCACCAGCTCGGCAGGGGCACGTTTCTACAACGAGCAGTACTTC
cdr3_aa: CATSSAGARFYNEQYF

d_call: NA
v_call: TRBV7-6
j_call: TRBJ2-5
clone_size: NA
cdr3_nt: TGTGCCAGCAGCCGATCTGTGGCCGTTGTGGGTGAGACCCAGTACTTC
cdr3_aa: CASSRSVAVVGETQYF

d_call: TRBD1
v_call: TRBV18
j_call: TRBJ2-7
clone_size: NA
cdr3_nt: TGTGCCAGCTCACCTGGGACAGAAAGGTACGAGCAGTACTTC
cdr3_aa: CASSPGTERYEQYF

d_call: TRBD1
v_call: TRBV4-1
j_call: TRBJ1-2
clone_size: few
cdr3_nt: TGCGCCAGCAGCCAAGGACAGGGGATCCCTAACTATGGCTACACCTTC
cdr3_aa: CASSQGQGIPNYGYTF

d_call: NA
v_call: TRBV27
j_call: TRBJ2-7
clone_size: NA
cdr3_nt: TGTGCCAGCAGTATAAATCAGGACTACGAGCAGTACTTC
cdr3_aa: CASSINQDYEQYF

d_call: TRBD1
v_call: TRBV7-2
j_call: TRBJ1-2
clone_size: many
cdr3_nt: TGTGCCAGCAGCCCCGGGACAGCGTATGGCTACACCTTC
cdr3_aa: CASSPGTAYGYTF

d_call: TRBD2
v_call: TRBV11-1
j_call: TRBJ2-7
clone_size: few
cdr3_nt: TGTGCCAGCAGCCCCATAGCGGGAGGGGTCTACGAGCAGTACTTC
cdr3_aa: CASSPIAGGVYEQYF

d_call: TRBD2
v_call: TRBV19
j_call: TRBJ2-5
clone_size: many
cdr3_nt: TGTGCCAGTAGCAGGACTAGCGGGAGCTGGGAGACCCAGTACTTC
cdr3_aa: CASSRTSGSWETQYF

d_call: TRBD2
v_call: TRBV20-1
j_call: TRBJ2-7
clone_size: NA
cdr3_nt: TGCAGTGCAAACCCAGCGGGAGCCGGAGGATTTTACGAGCAGTACTTC
cdr3_aa: CSANPAGAGGFYEQYF

d_call: TRBD1
v_call: TRBV7-2
j_call: TRBJ1-4
clone_size: NA
cdr3_nt: TGTGCCAGCAGGCCCGGGACAGGAAGGGAAAAACTGTTTTTT
cdr3_aa: CASRPGTGREKLFF

d_call: NA
v_call: TRBV19
j_call: TRBJ1-2
clone_size: NA
cdr3_nt: TGTGCCAGTAGATACCGGGACCGCGATGGCTACACCTTC
cdr3_aa: CASRYRDRDGYTF

d_call: TRBD2
v_call: TRBV20-1
j_call: TRBJ2-5
clone_size: many
cdr3_nt: TGCAGTGCTACTAGCCCAGAGCGGGAGAACGGAAAGACCCAGTACTTC
cdr3_aa: CSATSPERENGKTQYF

d_call: NA
v_call: TRBV12-3/TRBV12-4
j_call: TRBJ1-2
clone_size: NA
cdr3_nt: TGTGCCAGCAGTTTCGGGTCCGGGCCCCATGGCTACACCTTC
cdr3_aa: CASSFGSGPHGYTF

d_call: NA
v_call: TRBV6-2/TRBV6-3
j_call: TRBJ1-5
clone_size: few
cdr3_nt: TGTGCCAGCGGCAGGGGTTGGGGCCGGTATAGCAATCAGCCCCAGCATTTT
cdr3_aa: CASGRGWGRYSNQPQHF

d_call: NA
v_call: TRBV6-5
j_call: TRBJ1-2
clone_size: many
cdr3_nt: TGTGCCAGCAGTTACTCCGGACCGCCTATGGACTATGGCTACACCTTC
cdr3_aa: CASSYSGPPMDYGYTF

d_call: TRBD2
v_call: TRBV2
j_call: TRBJ2-7
clone_size: many
cdr3_nt: TGTGCCAGCAGTGTTAGCGGGGGATCCTACGAGCAGTACTTC
cdr3_aa: CASSVSGGSYEQYF

d_call: NA
v_call: TRBV29-1
j_call: TRBJ2-1
clone_size: few
cdr3_nt: TGCAGCCTGAAGGGCAGGGGGGATACCTCTTACAATGAGCAGTTCTTC
cdr3_aa: CSLKGRGDTSYNEQFF

d_call: TRBD1
v_call: TRBV28
j_call: TRBJ1-1
clone_size: many
cdr3_nt: TGTGCCAGCAGTTCTAAGACAGGGGTCCCAGACGGCACTGAAGCTTTCTTT
cdr3_aa: CASSSKTGVPDGTEAFF

d_call: NA
v_call: TRBV19
j_call: TRBJ1-4
clone_size: few
cdr3_nt: TGTGCCAGTAGTATCTCCCATTTTTACGATGAAAAACTGTTTTTT
cdr3_aa: CASSISHFYDEKLFF

d_call: TRBD2
v_call: TRBV7-9
j_call: TRBJ2-7
clone_size: few
cdr3_nt: TGTGCCAGCAGCACCCAACGGGACTATAGGTTGGTCTACGAGCAGTACTTC
cdr3_aa: CASSTQRDYRLVYEQYF

d_call: NA
v_call: TRBV7-2
j_call: TRBJ1-2
clone_size: many
cdr3_nt: TGTGCCAGCAGCTTAGTACTAAACTATGGCTACACCTTC
cdr3_aa: CASSLVLNYGYTF

d_call: NA
v_call: TRBV24-1
j_call: TRBJ1-2
clone_size: many
cdr3_nt: TGTGCCACCAGTGGGGGCCGGGGGTATGGCTACACCTTC
cdr3_aa: CATSGGRGYGYTF

d_call: TRBD1
v_call: TRBV19
j_call: TRBJ1-5
clone_size: few
cdr3_nt: TGTGCCAGTAGCGAGACAGGGGGTTCCCTAAGGCCCCAGCATTTT
cdr3_aa: CASSETGGSLRPQHF

d_call: NA
v_call: TRBV7-9
j_call: TRBJ1-1
clone_size: NA
cdr3_nt: TGTGCCAGCAGCCCCGACAGATATGAAGCTTTCTTT
cdr3_aa: CASSPDRYEAFF